Listed here is a single TCR beta chain. These data belong to a study of blood T cell repertoires in COVID-19. Turning to the study itself: Acute-phase and convalescent COVID-19 samples originated in the United States, Italy and Spain. Sources were T cells, B-cell-depleted T cells, or PBMCs; the material itself was cDNA or gDNA.

Study processing details: Counts of nucleated cells, estimated from reference gene primer amplification, were obtained. Generated by immunoSEQ multiplex PCR, the TCRdb table keeps only in-frame clones and is missing some. V and J calls plus clone size are reproduced from that table; the DNA served to infer D and trimming. The sample yields about 68,000 clones, 88% seen once. CDR1 is WNHNN, CDR2 SYGVQD, per germline (reference sequence). The CDR3 sequence is 14 residues long. V shed 2 bases and J shed 0 bases, with 8 bases lying between them. The sequencing sample was made of peripheral blood. The rearrangement links TRBV10-1 to TRBJ2-7; D is possibly TRBD1 (6 bases). This TCR was sampled from a human donor in a cohort sampled during active COVID-19. The CDR3 DNA follows: TGCGCCAGCAGTGAGGGGGGCAGCTCCTACGAGCAGTACTTC. As protein: CASSEGGSSYEQYF.